The 30 T cell receptor beta chains given below trace back to one sample, sequenced in a study of Graves' ophthalmopathy and Graves' hyperthyroidism. RNA transcripts were the source from which TCR beta CDR3 regions were amplified. After a first-round RT-PCR with HTBI primers, a second-round multiplex PCR was run. TCRdb reprocessed the multiplex PCR reads via MiXCR and lists one record per CDR3 protein. Of roughly 500,000 distinct CDR3 sequences detected, about an eighth appear once; the ten largest clones hold 8% to 10%. The sample consisted of blood. Source of these receptors: a woman in her 30s with Graves' ophthalmopathy.

This chain uses TRBV11-2 with TRBJ2-5, with 9 positions matching TRBD1. The V gene end was trimmed by 3 bases and the J gene end by 4 bases; junction bases not matched to a gene: 6. Per germline, CDR1 SGHAT and CDR2 FQNNGV. The CDR3 is made up of 15 amino acids. The CDR3 sequence is CASSFGQGIRETQYF. CDR3 DNA: TGTGCCAGCAGCTTCGGACAGGGGATACGAGAGACCCAGTACTTC.

This clonotype was seen at least ten times. The CDR3: CASSSTAGRGTEAFF. CDR3 nucleotide sequence: TGTGCCAGCAGCTCCACGGCCGGGCGGGGCACTGAAGCTTTCTTT. The rearrangement links TRBV7-2 to TRBJ1-1; D ambiguous. CDR1 is SGHTA and CDR2 is FQGNSA in the germline V gene. There are 15 residues in the CDR3. V was trimmed by 4 bases and J by 4 bases, leaving 16 bases between them.

The sample holds many counts of this clonotype. V gene TRBV6-1 combines with J gene TRBJ1-4; D gene unclear. This CDR3 comprises 14 residues. Trimming removed 6 bases from V and 5 bases from J, with 13 bases in between. Germline loops: CDR1 MNHNS, CDR2 SASEGT. CDR3 loop: CASSLHGLNEKLFF. The CDR3 DNA reads as TGTGCCAGCAGCCTACATGGGCTCAATGAAAAACTGTTTTTT.

In its sample, this clonotype was seen many times. The V and J genes are TRBV4-1 and TRBJ1-2; no definite D call. Germline CDR1 is MGHRA and CDR2 is YSYEKL. This CDR3 is 11 amino acids long. Trimming took off 0 bases at V and 7 bases at J, with 3 bases between the two ends. The CDR3 protein is CASSQEGGYTF. The CDR3 DNA is TGCGCCAGCAGCCAAGAAGGTGGCTACACCTTC.

This clonotype has at least ten counts. This rearrangement joins TRBV5-1 to TRBJ2-5, with D uncertain. CDR1 and CDR2 from the germline V gene are SGHRS and YFSETQ. The V end was cut by 4 bases, the J end by 4 bases, with 11 bases between. The CDR3 has 13 residues. CDR3 region: CASSVISGETQYF. The CDR3 DNA sequence: TGCGCCAGCAGCGTCATAAGTGGAGAGACCCAGTACTTC.

The chain employs TRBV6-1 and TRBJ1-1; perhaps TRBD1 as D (6 bases). Germline loops: CDR1 MNHNS, CDR2 SASEGT. The CDR3 consists of 14 residues. Trimming removed 6 bases at V and 1 base at J, with 12 bases between. The DNA of the CDR3 is TGTGCCAGCAGGCTACAGGGTAGGAACACTGAAGCTTTCTTT. It encodes CASRLQGRNTEAFF.

This clonotype was seen at least ten times. Here the CDR3 DNA reads TGTGCCAGCAGTTTTACAGGGGGGACTGGCTACACCTTC. Its translation is CASSFTGGTGYTF. The chain recombines TRBV27 with TRBJ1-2; TRBD1 agrees at 8 bases. This CDR3 spans 13 amino acids. J was trimmed by 7 bases and V by 3 bases; bases with no gene match: 4. The germline CDR1 and CDR2 sequences are MNHEY and SMNVEV (reference sequence).

This clonotype was observed at least ten times. This sequence joins TRBV20-1 and TRBJ1-5; D is unclear. Germline V gene data show CDR1 as DFQATT and CDR2 as SNEGSKA (reference sequence). Trimming removed 4 bases from V and 2 bases from J, with 12 bases in between. This CDR3 is built from 14 residues. DNA of the CDR3: TGCAGTGCTAAGGACGGAAGGGGCAATCAGCCCCAGCATTTT. Protein sequence: CSAKDGRGNQPQHF.

V is TRBV12-3 or TRBV12-4 and J is TRBJ1-2; TRBD1 matches at 8 bases. There are 17 residues in the CDR3. With 5 bases clipped from V and 0 bases from J, the junction kept 11 bases outside the gene matches. This CDR3 is CASSPGDRRNSNYGYTF. The CDR3, as DNA: TGTGCCAGCAGTCCGGGGGACAGGAGAAACTCTAACTATGGCTACACCTTC.

Regarding this clonotype: A much larger clone lies one base from this, so it may be a read error. The chain recombines TRBV13 with TRBJ1-2; the D is unclear. The CDR3 totals 13 residues. The germline gives CDR1 PRHDT, CDR2 FYEKMQ (reference sequence). The CDR3 bases are TGTGCCAGCAGCTCGGAAGGAAACTATGGCTACATCTTC. Translating it yields CASSSEGNYGYIF.

In its sample, this clonotype was seen a few times. The chain's CDR3 is CASSFRPKSNTEAFF. The CDR3, as DNA: TGTGCCAGCAGCTTTAGACCCAAATCGAACACTGAAGCTTTCTTT. This chain joins TRBV11-2 and TRBJ1-1; no reliable D call. The CDR3 is made up of 15 amino acids. Trimming took 3 bases from V and 1 from J, leaving 12 bases between them. From germline, CDR1 is SGHAT and CDR2 FQNNGV.

V and J are TRBV30 and TRBJ2-7; D is undetermined. The V gene's germline CDR1 is GTSNPN and CDR2 SVGIG (reference sequence). The CDR3 is 12 residues long. V dropped 3 bases and J dropped 5 bases, with 11 bases sitting between them. CDR3: CAWSHYPHEQYF. Here the CDR3 DNA reads TGTGCCTGGAGCCATTATCCCCACGAGCAGTACTTC.

This clonotype was seen repeatedly, ten times or more. The chain couples TRBV27 to TRBJ2-2; D call uncertain. The CDR3 runs to 15 residues. CDR1 is MNHEY, CDR2 SMNVEV, per germline (reference sequence). With 6 bases removed from V and 0 bases from J, the gap between germline ends came to 11 bases. This CDR3 is CASSPQHANTGELFF. CDR3 sequence (DNA): TGTGCCAGCAGCCCCCAGCACGCGAACACCGGGGAGCTGTTTTTT.

This clonotype was recorded a few times. The gene calls are TRBV11-2 and TRBJ2-2; D perhaps matches TRBD1 (5 bases). The germline V gene has CDR1 SGHAT and CDR2 FQNNGV. Trimming took 4 bases from V and 4 from J, leaving 10 bases between them. This CDR3 region has 14 residues. CDR3 region: CASSSTQGTGELFF. CDR3 sequence (DNA): TGTGCCAGCAGCTCCACGCAGGGCACCGGGGAGCTGTTTTTT.

Ten or more counts support this clonotype. The chain employs TRBV20-1 and TRBJ1-2; no clear D. This CDR3 region has 14 residues. CDR1 and CDR2 (germline): DFQATT, SNEGSKA (reference sequence). V shed 1 base and J shed 2 bases, with 11 bases lying between them. CDR3 protein: CSARGRVGNYGYTF. DNA of the CDR3: TGCAGTGCTAGAGGTCGGGTAGGGAACTATGGCTACACCTTC.

The chain couples TRBV12-3 or TRBV12-4 to TRBJ1-2; D is unresolved. The CDR3 consists of 12 residues. The germline V and J ends were trimmed by 6 bases and 8 bases, with 13 bases remaining between them. The CDR3 protein is CASRWDLGGYTF. CDR3 DNA: TGTGCCAGCAGGTGGGATCTAGGAGGCTACACCTTC.

This clonotype was counted many times. The CDR3 loop is CASGFSNTEAFF. CDR3 coding DNA: TGTGCCAGCGGTTTTTCGAACACTGAAGCTTTCTTT. This chain joins TRBV11-1 and TRBJ1-1; D call uncertain. The CDR3 covers 12 residues. V lost 8 bases, J lost 1 base, and 8 bases lay in between. CDR1 and CDR2 (germline): SGHAT, FQDESV (reference sequence). The complete variable domain, with remaining parts taken from reference TRBV11-1 and TRBJ1-1, reads EAEVAQSPRYKITEKSQAVAFWCDPISGHATLYWYRQILGQGPELLVQFQDESVVDDSQLPKDRFSAERLKGVDSTLKIQPAELGDSAMYLCASGFSNTEAFFGQGTRLTVV.

This clonotype has ten or more counts. This chain uses TRBV6-5 with TRBJ1-5; D is uncertain. Germline loops: CDR1 MNHEY, CDR2 SVGAGI. The CDR3 extends over 13 amino acids. V lost 2 bases and J 1 base, leaving 3 bases between the germline ends. DNA for the CDR3: TGTGCCAGCAGTTACATGAGCAATCAGCCCCAGCATTTT. It encodes CASSYMSNQPQHF.

This clonotype was seen ten or more times. The V and J genes are TRBV6-1 and TRBJ1-3; 7 nucleotides match TRBD1. The CDR3 has 16 amino acids. V was pared by 5 bases and J by 0 bases, with 7 bases of the junction left unmatched. Germline V lookup: CDR1 MNHNS, CDR2 SASEGT. This CDR3 is CASSKTGPGSGNTIYF. DNA of the CDR3: TGTGCCAGCAGTAAGACAGGGCCCGGCTCTGGAAACACCATATATTTT.

This clonotype appeared once. A much bigger clone sits one base away, suggesting this may be a read error. Given the absence of the conserved phenylalanine or tryptophan at the CDR3 end, a read error is likely. V is TRBV7-2 and J is TRBJ2-7; 7 positions agree with TRBD2. Germline assignment: CDR1 SGHTA and CDR2 FQGNSA. There are 14 residues in the CDR3. V shed 5 bases, J shed 5 bases, and the junction held 9 bases outside the gene matches. The CDR3 DNA sequence: TGTGCCAGCAGCCCCAGAGGAAGCGGGAACGAGCAGTACTTG. It codes for CASSPRGSGNEQYL.

This clonotype was seen repeatedly, ten times or more. For the CDR3, the DNA is TGTGCCAGCAGTTTAGGGGTCTTAGATGGTGAGACCCAGTACTTC. Translating it yields CASSLGVLDGETQYF. The V and J genes are TRBV12-3 or TRBV12-4 and TRBJ2-5; no definite D call. Trimming stripped 1 base from V and 5 bases from J, with 14 bases between. The CDR3 has 15 residues.

There are many counts of this clonotype. The chain carries TRBV6-5 and TRBJ2-2; the match to TRBD1 covers 10 bases. Germline V CDR1 and CDR2: MNHEY, SVGAGI. The CDR3 consists of 15 residues. The junction had 5 bases not matched to a gene; V was cut back by 5 bases and J by 5 bases. CDR3: CASSRQGARTGELFF. In nucleotides, the CDR3 is TGTGCCAGCAGTCGACAGGGGGCGAGGACCGGGGAGCTGTTTTTT.

This clonotype was recorded at least ten times. This chain connects TRBV6-1 to TRBJ1-2; maybe TRBD1 (5 bases). Per the germline V gene, CDR1 is MNHNS and CDR2 is SASEGT. CDR3 length: 14 amino acids. With 7 bases removed from V and 3 bases from J, the gap between germline ends came to 15 bases. CDR3 sequence (DNA): TGTGCCAGCACCTTTTTCGGACACGACTATGGCTACACCTTC. This gives the protein CASTFFGHDYGYTF.

In this sample, this clonotype turned up many times. This chain joins TRBV27 and TRBJ2-2; 13 bases fit TRBD2. This CDR3 contains 20 residues. From germline, CDR1 is MNHEY and CDR2 SMNVEV (reference sequence). Trimming cost V 4 bases and J 3 bases; bases outside gene matches: 14. For the CDR3, the DNA is TGTGCCAGCAGTTCCCTGGTCGGATATACTAGCGGGAGGGACACCGGGGAGCTGTTTTTT. Its translation: CASSSLVGYTSGRDTGELFF.

This clonotype was observed a handful of times. V is TRBV7-9 and J is TRBJ1-1; tentatively, D is TRBD1 (5 bases). The CDR3 extends over 14 amino acids. The germline V gene encodes CDR1 SEHNR and CDR2 FQNEAQ (reference sequence). Trimming stripped 3 bases from V and 1 base from J, with 9 bases between. Written as DNA, the CDR3 is TGTGCCAGCAGCTTTCCAGGGACGAACACTGAAGCTTTCTTT. This sequence encodes CASSFPGTNTEAFF.

Only a few counts were recorded for this clonotype. V and J are TRBV11-2 and TRBJ2-5; 12 positions agree with TRBD2. The germline gives CDR1 SGHAT, CDR2 FQNNGV. The CDR3 spans 18 residues. V was clipped by 3 bases and J by 5 bases; unmatched bases: 13. The chain's CDR3 is CASSFETTSGGPRETQYF. The CDR3 DNA sequence: TGTGCCAGCAGCTTCGAGACGACTAGCGGGGGCCCAAGGGAGACCCAGTACTTC.

With regard to this clonotype: One base away lies a much larger clone, so this may be a sequencing read error. The chain joins TRBV11-3 to TRBJ2-7, with D hard to call. This CDR3 is 11 amino acids long. Germline V gene lookup returns CDR1 SGHNT and CDR2 YENEEA. In nucleotides, the CDR3 is TGTGCCAGCGCCTTTACCTACCAGCAGTACTTC. Its translation: CASAFTYQQYF. Full variable domain (missing parts from reference TRBV11-3 and TRBJ2-7): EAGVVQSPRYKIIEKKQPVAFWCNPISGHNTLYWYLQNLGQGPELLIRYENEEAVDDSQLPKDRFSAERLKGVDSTLKIQPAELGDSAVYLCASAFTYQQYFGPGTRLTVT.

This sequence joins TRBV4-2 and TRBJ2-5; 8 bases agree with TRBD1. V was clipped by 1 base and J by 5 bases; unmatched bases: 9. Germline CDR1 and CDR2: LGHNA and YNFKEQ. The CDR3 is 16 amino acids. The CDR3 spells CASSQAAQGASETQYF. The CDR3 DNA is TGTGCCAGCAGCCAAGCCGCCCAGGGGGCCTCGGAGACCCAGTACTTC.

This clonotype was seen repeatedly, ten times or more. This chain links TRBV20-1 with TRBJ2-5; D is possibly TRBD1 (6 bases). Germline values: CDR1 DFQATT, CDR2 SNEGSKA (reference sequence). Deletions cut 4 bases from V and 1 base from J, with 10 bases between. The CDR3 has 13 residues. CDR3 DNA: TGCAGTGCTATGAGACAGGTCCAAGAGACCCAGTACTTC. Translation gives CSAMRQVQETQYF.

A note on this clonotype: Given a much more abundant clone one base away, this may be a read error. The chain links TRBV5-1 to TRBJ2-7, with a possible D match to TRBD2 (7 bases). Germline V gene lookup returns CDR1 SGHRS and CDR2 YFSETQ. This CDR3 region has 16 residues. The CDR3 here is CASSSEGGTDSYGQYF. CDR3 nucleotides: TGCGCCAGCAGCTCAGAGGGGGGGACGGACTCCTACGGGCAGTACTTC.